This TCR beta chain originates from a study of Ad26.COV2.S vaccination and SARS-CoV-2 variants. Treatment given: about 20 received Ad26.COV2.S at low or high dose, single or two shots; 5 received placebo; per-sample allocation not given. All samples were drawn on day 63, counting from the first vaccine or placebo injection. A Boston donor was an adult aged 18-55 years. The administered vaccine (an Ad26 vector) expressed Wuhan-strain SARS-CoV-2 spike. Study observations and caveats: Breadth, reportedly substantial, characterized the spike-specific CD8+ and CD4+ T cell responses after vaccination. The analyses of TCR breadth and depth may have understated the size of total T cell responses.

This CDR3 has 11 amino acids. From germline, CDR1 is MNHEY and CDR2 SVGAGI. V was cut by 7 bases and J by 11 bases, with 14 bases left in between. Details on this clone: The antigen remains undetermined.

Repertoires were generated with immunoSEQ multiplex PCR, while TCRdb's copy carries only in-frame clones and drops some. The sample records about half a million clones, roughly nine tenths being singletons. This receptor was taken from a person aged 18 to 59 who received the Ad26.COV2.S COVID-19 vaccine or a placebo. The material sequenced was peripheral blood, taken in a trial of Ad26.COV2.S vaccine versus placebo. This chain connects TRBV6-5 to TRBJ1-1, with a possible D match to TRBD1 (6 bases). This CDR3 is CASIRQVWAFF. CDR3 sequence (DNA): TGTGCCAGCATCCGACAGGTGTGGGCTTTCTTT.